These T cell receptor beta chains were read from a single sample in a study of shared clonotypes between healthy human individuals. The table came from immunoSEQ multiplex PCR; TCRdb's copy has only in-frame clones and leaves some out. The sample includes approximately 2.5 million clones, around 94% of them seen just once. What was sequenced was naive CD4+ T cells sorted from blood. These receptors originate from a man younger than 30 in good health. CDR3s include the opening cysteine and the closing phenylalanine or tryptophan. A D gene is named only where the DNA matches it firmly. Some rows mark clone size as missing; the rest say once, few, many or name a class of expanded clone.

CDR3 DNA,CDR3 protein,D gene,J gene,clone size,V gene
TGTGCCAGCAGCTTGACAGGGGGCGGGGGCAATGAGCAGTTCTTC,CASSLTGGGGNEQFF,TRBD1,TRBJ2-1,-,TRBV7-2
TGTGCCAGCAGCTTAGCCGCAGGGGGAGCAAACACCATATATTTT,CASSLAAGGANTIYF,TRBD1,TRBJ1-3,-,TRBV7-2
TGTGCCAGCTCACCCTCAGGCGCTAACTATGGCTACACCTTC,CASSPSGANYGYTF,-,TRBJ1-2,-,TRBV18
TGCGCCAGCAGTGAGTCGGGGGGTTCCTACAATGAGCAGTTCTTC,CASSESGGSYNEQFF,-,TRBJ2-1,-,TRBV10-1
TGTGCCAGTAGTATTAGGGGGCCAGGAAACACCATATATTTT,CASSIRGPGNTIYF,TRBD1,TRBJ1-3,-,TRBV19
TGTGCCAGCAGCCCATGGCAGGGAAGGGAGACCCAGTACTTC,CASSPWQGRETQYF,-,TRBJ2-5,-,TRBV6-5
TGTGCCAGCATAGCAGGGGCCAATCAGCCCCAGCATTTT,CASIAGANQPQHF,-,TRBJ1-5,-,TRBV5-8
TGTGCCAGCAGCTCTGGGACCTTCAATCAGCCCCAGCATTTT,CASSSGTFNQPQHF,-,TRBJ1-5,-,TRBV7-2
TGTGCCAGCAGTGAAAACAGATCAGGAAACACCATATATTTT,CASSENRSGNTIYF,-,TRBJ1-3,-,TRBV2
TGCAGCGTTTCGAGGCAGAAGACCTACGAGCAGTACTTC,CSVSRQKTYEQYF,-,TRBJ2-7,-,TRBV29-1
TGCAGCGTCGTCAAATCCGGGACTAGCGGGAGTTGGGAGACCCAGTACTTC,CSVVKSGTSGSWETQYF,TRBD2,TRBJ2-5,-,TRBV29-1
TGTGCCTGGAGTGTACAGGGTGGCGAGCAGTACTTC,CAWSVQGGEQYF,-,TRBJ2-7,-,TRBV30
TGTGCCAGCAGTCTAAACCGGGAGGGGAACTATGGCTACACCTTC,CASSLNREGNYGYTF,-,TRBJ1-2,-,TRBV27
TGTGCCATCAGTGTATTCGGAACGGGCCGCACAGATACGCAGTATTTT,CAISVFGTGRTDTQYF,-,TRBJ2-3,-,TRBV10-3
TGTGCCAGCAGCACCACTAGCGGGAGGAACACCGGGGAGCTGTTTTTT,CASSTTSGRNTGELFF,TRBD2,TRBJ2-2,-,TRBV7-9
TGTGCCAGCAGCTTAGGAGAACCGGCCACCTACGAGCAGTACTTC,CASSLGEPATYEQYF,-,TRBJ2-7,-,TRBV7-2
TGTGCCAGTAGCGACACCCGGAGAGACACCGGGGAGCTGTTTTTT,CASSDTRRDTGELFF,-,TRBJ2-2,-,TRBV19
TGTGCCAGCAGCTTAAAGGCTGAGCGGTCGGTCTACTATGGCTACACCTTC,CASSLKAERSVYYGYTF,-,TRBJ1-2,-,TRBV7-8
TGTGCCAGCAGGTCCGGGGGGCGAGGGGAAAAACTGTTTTTT,CASRSGGRGEKLFF,-,TRBJ1-4,-,TRBV28
TGCAGCGTTCTTATAGGACTGGATCCAGGAGGTCCCCAGCATTTT,CSVLIGLDPGGPQHF,-,TRBJ1-5,-,TRBV29-1
TGTGCCAGCACCCCTTCCCGGGGGTACTATGGCTACACCTTC,CASTPSRGYYGYTF,-,TRBJ1-2,-,TRBV2
TGCGCCAGCAACCCCGGGGGTGGCTCAGATACGCAGTATTTT,CASNPGGGSDTQYF,-,TRBJ2-3,once,TRBV5-1
TGTGCCAGCAGTCCATCGGTGACTGGGAACACTGAAGCTTTCTTT,CASSPSVTGNTEAFF,-,TRBJ1-1,-,TRBV28
TGCGCCAGCAGCTTGGCCGTTCACAATGAGCAGTTCTTC,CASSLAVHNEQFF,-,TRBJ2-1,-,TRBV5-1
TGTGCCAGCAGCCTAGGACAGGGGAGGGGTGGCTACACCTTC,CASSLGQGRGGYTF,TRBD1,TRBJ1-2,-,TRBV5-4
TGTGCCAGCAGCCAGGACCTAAGGGAAGAGACCCAGTACTTC,CASSQDLREETQYF,-,TRBJ2-5,-,TRBV14
TGCGCCAGCAGTTCCGACAGGGAAGGAAGCTCCTACGAGCAGTACTTC,CASSSDREGSSYEQYF,TRBD1,TRBJ2-7,-,TRBV10-1
TGCGCCAGCAGTGGGAGTTTGACAGGGGGGTACCCTGAAGCTTTCTTT,CASSGSLTGGYPEAFF,TRBD1,TRBJ1-1,-,TRBV5-1
TGTGCCAGCTCACCACCCACAGGGGGTACGTTCGGGGCCAACGTCCTGACTTTC,CASSPPTGGTFGANVLTF,TRBD1,TRBJ2-6,-,TRBV18
TGTGCCTGGAGGGACAGGGGGCTCTCCGAGCAGTACTTC,CAWRDRGLSEQYF,TRBD1,TRBJ2-7,-,TRBV30
TGTGCCAGCAGTGGCTTTGCGGGGGGTCGGGACGAGCAGTACTTC,CASSGFAGGRDEQYF,TRBD2,TRBJ2-7,-,TRBV25-1
TGTGCCAGTAGTGCCCAGAATAATTCACCCCTCCACTTT,CASSAQNNSPLHF,-,TRBJ1-6,few,TRBV19